What follows describes a single T cell receptor (beta chain). No antigen is known for it. The sample is drawn from a study of cytomegalovirus exposure and HLA in healthy donors. Study summary: As released early, the data held about 85 million unique TCRs from HLA-typed donors. The study's findings and limits: The sole available immune exposure information was CMV serostatus. Presence/absence analyses rested on an assumption that sequencing depth was roughly uniform across donors. Among the CMV-associated chains, three were confirmed in vitro as specific for CMV antigens.

The PCR made use of 60 Vbeta and 13 Jbeta primers. TCRdb keeps only in-frame clones here, not all; method: immunoSEQ multiplex PCR. The sample contains about 160,000 clones, 60% to 80% of which appear only once. The sequencing sample was made of PBMCs. This sequence was found in a man aged 25-45 years in good health and CMV-seropositive.

CDR3: CASSPRSDTQYF. The CDR3 DNA reads as TGTGCCAGCAGCCCGCGGTCAGATACGCAGTATTTT. The chain carries TRBV6-5 and TRBJ2-3; D call uncertain. In germline, CDR1 is MNHEY, CDR2 SVGAGI. The CDR3 is 12 residues long. Deletions cut 6 bases from V and 4 bases from J, with 8 bases between.